Listed below are T cell receptor beta chains from one sample, sequenced in a study of T cell repertoires in cytomegalovirus infection. These receptors are not linked to any known antigen. MiXCR was run by TCRdb on the reads, yielding one entry per CDR3 protein. The sample records approximately 100,000 distinct CDR3 sequences, 35% to 50% being singletons. The specimen comprised CD8+ T cells from cultured PBMCs, sampled from culture after CMV antigen stimulation. The receptors shown here come from a human donor in good health (CMV status not recorded). Some clones in this sample may be carry-over from other donors' samples. The CDR3 runs from the conserved cysteine through the conserved F or W. Clone size is given for some rows only: seen once, a few or many times, or a class if the clone is expanded.

size	V	CDR3
many	TRBV6-1	CASSSGEGQPQHF
.	TRBV2	CASRTGSGELFF
.	TRBV6-6	CASSYFVAEQYF
few	TRBV7-2	CASSSLPPLLLAGDYNEQFF
.	TRBV20-1	CSAPRASGPDTQYF
.	TRBV5-3	CASRSASSYNEQFF
few	TRBV10-3	CATGPTGNYGYTF
.	TRBV7-8	CASSATSGGYTDTQYF
.	TRBV12-3/TRBV12-4	CASSPVLAPDTQYF
few	TRBV11-2	CASSGVFAGGQDEQFF